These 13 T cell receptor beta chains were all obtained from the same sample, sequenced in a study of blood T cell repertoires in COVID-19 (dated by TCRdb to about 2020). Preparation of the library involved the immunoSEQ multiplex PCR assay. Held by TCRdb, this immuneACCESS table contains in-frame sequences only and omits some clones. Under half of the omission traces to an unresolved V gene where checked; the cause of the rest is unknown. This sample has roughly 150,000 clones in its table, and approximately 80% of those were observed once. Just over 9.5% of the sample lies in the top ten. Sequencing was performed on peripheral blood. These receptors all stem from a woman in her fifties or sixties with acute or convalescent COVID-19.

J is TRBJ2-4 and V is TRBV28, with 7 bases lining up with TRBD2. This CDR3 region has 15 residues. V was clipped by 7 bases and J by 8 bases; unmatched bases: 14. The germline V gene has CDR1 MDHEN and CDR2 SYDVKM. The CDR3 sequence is CASTQLGLSGDIQYF. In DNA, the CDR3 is TGTGCCAGCACCCAATTGGGACTCAGCGGGGACATTCAGTACTTC.

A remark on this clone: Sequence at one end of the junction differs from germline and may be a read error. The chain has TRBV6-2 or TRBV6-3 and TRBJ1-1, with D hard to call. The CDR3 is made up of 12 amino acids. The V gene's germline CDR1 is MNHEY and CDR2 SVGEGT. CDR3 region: CASSYATKALHF. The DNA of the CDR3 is TGTGCCAGCAGTTACGCGACAAAAGCCCTTCACTTT.

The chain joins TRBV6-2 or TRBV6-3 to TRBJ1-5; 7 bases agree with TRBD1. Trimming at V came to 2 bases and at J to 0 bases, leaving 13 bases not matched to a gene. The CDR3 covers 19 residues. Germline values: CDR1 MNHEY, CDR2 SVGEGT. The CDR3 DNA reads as TGTGCCAGCAGTTACAACTTCGGGACAGAAATTTATAGCAATCAGCCCCAGCATTTT. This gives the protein CASSYNFGTEIYSNQPQHF.

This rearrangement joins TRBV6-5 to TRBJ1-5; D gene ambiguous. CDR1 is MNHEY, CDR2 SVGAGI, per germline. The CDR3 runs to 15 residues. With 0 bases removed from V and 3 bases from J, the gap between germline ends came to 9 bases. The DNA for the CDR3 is TGTGCCAGCAGTTACTCGCACCGGGTCAATCAGCCCCAGCATTTT. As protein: CASSYSHRVNQPQHF.

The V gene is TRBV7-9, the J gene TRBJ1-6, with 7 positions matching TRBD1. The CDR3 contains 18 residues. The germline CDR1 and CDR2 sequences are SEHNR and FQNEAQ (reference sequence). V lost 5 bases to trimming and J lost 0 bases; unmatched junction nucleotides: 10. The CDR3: CASSVGQTKSSYNSPLHF. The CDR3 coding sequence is TGTGCCAGCAGCGTGGGACAGACCAAGAGCTCCTATAATTCACCCCTCCACTTT.

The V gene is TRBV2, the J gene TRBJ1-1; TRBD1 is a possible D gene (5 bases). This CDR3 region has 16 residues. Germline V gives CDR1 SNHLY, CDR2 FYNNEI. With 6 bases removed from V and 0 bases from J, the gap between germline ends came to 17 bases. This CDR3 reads CASRKGRVLMNTEAFF. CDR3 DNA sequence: TGTGCCAGCAGGAAGGGCAGGGTCTTGATGAACACTGAAGCTTTCTTT.

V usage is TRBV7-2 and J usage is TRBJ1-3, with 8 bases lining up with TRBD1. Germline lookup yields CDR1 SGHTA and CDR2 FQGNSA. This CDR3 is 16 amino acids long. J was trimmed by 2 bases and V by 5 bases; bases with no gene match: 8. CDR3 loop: CASSPDRGTAGNTIYF. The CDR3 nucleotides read TGTGCCAGCAGCCCCGACAGGGGAACTGCTGGAAACACCATATATTTT.

As DNA, the CDR3 is TGTGCCAGCAGCCAAGATGTTTCGGGGTTGAGTCAGCCCCAGCATTTT. Protein product: CASSQDVSGLSQPQHF. The chain employs TRBV4-2 and TRBJ1-5; D not certain. The CDR3 extends over 16 amino acids. Germline CDR1 is LGHNA and CDR2 is YNFKEQ. V lost 0 bases, J lost 6 bases, and 15 bases lay in between.

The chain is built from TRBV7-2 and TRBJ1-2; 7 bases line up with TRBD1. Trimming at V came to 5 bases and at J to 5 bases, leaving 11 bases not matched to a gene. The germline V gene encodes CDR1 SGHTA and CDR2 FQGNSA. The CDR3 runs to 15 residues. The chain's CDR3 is CASSQRTGTEYGYTF. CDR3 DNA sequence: TGTGCCAGCAGCCAACGCACAGGGACAGAGTATGGCTACACCTTC.

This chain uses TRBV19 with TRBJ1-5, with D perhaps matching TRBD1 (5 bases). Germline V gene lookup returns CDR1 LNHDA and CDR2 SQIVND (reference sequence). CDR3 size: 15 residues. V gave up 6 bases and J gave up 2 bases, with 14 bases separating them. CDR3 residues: CASRDGGVGNQPQHF. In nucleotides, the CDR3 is TGTGCCAGTAGGGATGGGGGGGTTGGCAATCAGCCCCAGCATTTT. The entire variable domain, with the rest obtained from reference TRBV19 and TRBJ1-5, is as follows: DGGITQSPKYLFRKEGQNVTLSCEQNLNHDAMYWYRQDPGQGLRLIYYSQIVNDFQKGDIAEGYSVSREKKESFPLTVTSAQKNPTAFYLCASRDGGVGNQPQHFGDGTRLSIL.

In DNA form, the CDR3 reads TGTGCCAGCAGCTTGCCCGGGGGGCCCTACAATGAGCAGTTCTTC. Translation gives CASSLPGGPYNEQFF. The gene calls are TRBV5-4 and TRBJ2-1; D is perhaps TRBD2 (7 bases). V lost 1 base to trimming and J lost 2 bases, with 10 bases between them. The CDR3 loop spans 15 amino acids. The V gene's germline CDR1 is SGHNT and CDR2 YYREEE (reference sequence).

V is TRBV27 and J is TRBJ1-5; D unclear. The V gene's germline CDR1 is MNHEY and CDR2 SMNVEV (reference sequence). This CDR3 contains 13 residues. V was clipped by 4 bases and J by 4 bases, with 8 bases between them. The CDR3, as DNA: TGTGCCAGCAGTTCTAGAGTAAATCAGCCCCAGCATTTT. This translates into CASSSRVNQPQHF.

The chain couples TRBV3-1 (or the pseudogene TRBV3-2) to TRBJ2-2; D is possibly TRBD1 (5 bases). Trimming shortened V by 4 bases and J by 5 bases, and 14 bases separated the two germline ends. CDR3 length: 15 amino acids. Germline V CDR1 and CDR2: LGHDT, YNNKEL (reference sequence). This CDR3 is CASSPGIVETGELFF. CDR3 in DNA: TGTGCCAGCAGCCCAGGGATTGTAGAAACCGGGGAGCTGTTTTTT.